Listed below are T cell receptor beta chains from one sample, sequenced in a study of blood T cells in healthy people across ages. TCRdb passed the 5' RACE reads through MiXCR, listing each CDR3 protein once. The table records about 810,000 distinct CDR3 sequences, under 40% of them present only once. The material sequenced was blood. Receptors originate from a man between 18 and 29 years old in good health. Both conserved end residues are part of each CDR3. The D gene is left open where the match is weak. A row's size may be missing; if present it is once, few, many or a size class.

d_gene	abundance	v_gene	j_gene	CDR3aa	CDR3nt
TRBD1	few	TRBV12-3/TRBV12-4	TRBJ2-7	CASSLGDRATYEQYF	TGTGCCAGCAGTTTAGGCGACAGGGCTACCTACGAGCAGTACTTC
.	.	TRBV4-1	TRBJ1-6	CASSQATRDRNSPLHF	TGCGCCAGCAGCCAAGCGACCCGTGACAGAAATTCACCCCTCCACTTT
.	.	TRBV4-1	TRBJ1-1	CASSQLSVDEAFF	TGCGCCAGCAGCCAATTGTCGGTGGATGAAGCTTTCTTT
.	few	TRBV28	TRBJ2-5	CASSLDGPVETQYF	TGTGCCAGCAGCCTAGACGGACCAGTAGAGACCCAGTACTTC
.	.	TRBV20-1	TRBJ1-1	CSALTPGDTEAFF	TGCAGTGCGCTGACACCCGGGGACACTGAAGCTTTCTTT
.	many	TRBV12-3/TRBV12-4	TRBJ1-2	CASSLGLGSGYTF	TGTGCCAGCAGTTTAGGTTTAGGGAGCGGCTACACCTTC
.	many	TRBV11-2	TRBJ1-2	CASSPIRQTSDYGYTF	TGTGCCAGCAGCCCCATCCGACAGACGTCTGATTATGGCTACACCTTC
TRBD1	few	TRBV5-1	TRBJ2-3	CASSAGQGEDTQYF	TGCGCCAGCAGCGCGGGACAGGGTGAGGATACGCAGTATTTT
.	few	TRBV12-3/TRBV12-4	TRBJ2-7	CASRWNYNEQYF	TGTGCCAGCAGGTGGAACTACAATGAGCAGTACTTC
.	.	TRBV25-1	TRBJ1-1	CASSEFGGDTEAFF	TGTGCCAGCAGTGAATTTGGCGGGGACACTGAAGCTTTCTTT
.	.	TRBV10-3	TRBJ2-5	CAISDRSPETQYF	TGTGCCATCAGTGATCGCTCCCCCGAGACCCAGTACTTC
.	few	TRBV7-2	TRBJ2-5	CASSPAPVVGQETQYF	TGTGCCAGCAGTCCCGCCCCGGTAGTTGGACAAGAGACCCAGTACTTC
TRBD1	.	TRBV11-2	TRBJ1-4	CASSFGTGGNEKLFF	TGTGCCAGCAGCTTCGGGACAGGGGGTAATGAAAAACTGTTTTTT
.	.	TRBV15	TRBJ1-1	CATSRENTAGFAEAFF	TGTGCCACCAGCAGAGAAAACACAGCCGGGTTTGCCGAAGCTTTCTTT
TRBD1	few	TRBV12-3/TRBV12-4	TRBJ1-1	CASRSRGGSYTEAFF	TGTGCCAGCAGGTCGCGAGGGGGCTCTTACACTGAAGCTTTCTTT
.	.	TRBV7-2	TRBJ2-7	CASSLSLAQSYEQYF	TGTGCCAGCAGCTTATCCCTAGCTCAATCCTACGAGCAGTACTTC
.	.	TRBV5-6	TRBJ2-1	CASSLGGRLTYNEQFF	TGTGCCAGCAGCTTGGGAGGCAGGTTAACCTACAATGAGCAGTTCTTC
TRBD1	many	TRBV12-3/TRBV12-4	TRBJ1-2	CASSLAGGQVGYTF	TGTGCCAGCAGTTTGGCAGGGGGTCAAGTTGGCTACACCTTC
.	.	TRBV12-3/TRBV12-4	TRBJ2-7	CASSSEPTVPYEQYF	TGTGCCAGCAGTTCGGAACCGACAGTGCCCTACGAGCAGTACTTC
.	.	TRBV12-3/TRBV12-4	TRBJ1-1	CASSLNSGSLVRAFF	TGTGCCAGCAGTTTAAATTCTGGTTCTTTGGTACGGGCTTTCTTT
.	.	TRBV9	TRBJ2-3	CASSVTGAGGDTQYF	TGTGCCAGCAGCGTAACGGGGGCTGGGGGGGATACGCAGTATTTT
TRBD1	few	TRBV6-5	TRBJ2-3	CASSKDREDTQYF	TGTGCCAGCAGTAAGGACAGGGAGGATACGCAGTATTTT
.	.	TRBV18	TRBJ1-1	CASSPRTQGGSEAFF	TGTGCCAGCTCACCACGAACCCAAGGGGGGTCTGAAGCTTTCTTT
.	.	TRBV7-8	TRBJ2-5	CASSNPPVQGAQETQYF	TGTGCCAGCAGCAACCCCCCCGTTCAGGGAGCCCAAGAGACCCAGTACTTC
TRBD1	.	TRBV6-2/TRBV6-3	TRBJ1-2	CASSNTAGTGFYGYTF	TGTGCCAGCAGTAACACAGCCGGGACAGGGTTCTATGGCTACACCTTC
TRBD1	.	TRBV7-2	TRBJ2-1	CASSLVGGGTGGVEQFF	TGTGCCAGCAGCTTAGTAGGGGGGGGGACAGGGGGAGTTGAGCAGTTCTTC
.	few	TRBV3-1	TRBJ1-1	CASSQESGNTEAFF	TGTGCCAGCAGCCAAGAGTCCGGGAACACTGAAGCTTTCTTT
.	few	TRBV7-3	TRBJ2-4	CASSLTRGDIQYF	TGTGCCAGCAGCTTAACCAGGGGTGACATTCAGTACTTC
.	many	TRBV27	TRBJ2-5	CASSRRGQETQYF	TGTGCCAGCAGTCGTCGGGGGCAAGAGACCCAGTACTTC
.	many	TRBV7-9	TRBJ2-7	CASSPDSSYEQYF	TGTGCCAGCAGTCCCGACAGCTCCTACGAGCAGTACTTC
.	.	TRBV20-1	TRBJ1-1	CSASGGPNTEAFF	TGCAGTGCTAGCGGAGGCCCGAACACTGAAGCTTTCTTT
TRBD1	.	TRBV12-3/TRBV12-4	TRBJ2-3	CASSPVQGAADTQYF	TGTGCCAGCAGCCCCGTCCAGGGGGCGGCAGATACGCAGTATTTT
.	few	TRBV9	TRBJ2-7	CASSPKKGPSGYYEQYF	TGTGCCAGCAGCCCCAAAAAAGGGCCCTCTGGGTATTACGAGCAGTACTTC
.	few	TRBV6-2/TRBV6-3	TRBJ2-2	CASTSGGGELFF	TGTGCCAGCACCTCCGGGGGCGGGGAGCTGTTTTTT
TRBD1	few	TRBV4-1	TRBJ2-4	CASSHERDRGRPNIQYF	TGCGCCAGCAGCCATGAACGGGACAGGGGGCGCCCAAACATTCAGTACTTC
.	few	TRBV20-1	TRBJ1-2	CSARSNSLDGYTF	TGCAGTGCTAGATCGAATTCCTTGGATGGCTACACCTTC
.	.	TRBV30	TRBJ2-7	CAWSADLGYEQYF	TGTGCCTGGAGTGCCGACCTCGGCTACGAGCAGTACTTC
.	once	TRBV4-3	TRBJ2-3	CASSQELVGSPPDTQYF	TGCGCCAGCAGCCAAGAACTGGTTGGGAGCCCCCCAGATACGCAGTATTTT
TRBD2	few	TRBV6-5	TRBJ2-7	CASSPPTSQSSYEQYF	TGTGCCAGCAGTCCCCCGACTAGCCAAAGCTCCTACGAGCAGTACTTC
.	many	TRBV4-3	TRBJ2-1	CASSQDGGVGYNEQFF	TGCGCCAGCAGCCAAGATGGTGGAGTAGGGTACAATGAGCAGTTCTTC
.	many	TRBV27	TRBJ2-5	CASSLMGQETQYF	TGTGCCAGCAGTTTAATGGGGCAAGAGACCCAGTACTTC
.	few	TRBV12-3/TRBV12-4	TRBJ1-5	CASREGGNSNQPQHF	TGTGCCAGCAGGGAGGGGGGAAATAGCAATCAGCCCCAGCATTTT
.	few	TRBV30	TRBJ2-1	CALNGRTFWNEQFF	TGTGCCTTGAACGGAAGAACGTTTTGGAATGAGCAGTTCTTC
.	.	TRBV2	TRBJ2-3	CASNGRGVQPDTRYF	TGTGCCAGCAACGGGCGGGGTGTCCAGCCCGATACGCGGTATTTT
.	many	TRBV20-1	TRBJ2-1	CSAIQGGGLSNEQFF	TGCAGTGCCATCCAAGGGGGGGGGCTCTCCAATGAGCAGTTCTTC
.	.	TRBV1	TRBJ1-2	CTSNRQGTRVYGYTF	TGCACCAGCAACCGACAGGGGACTCGGGTCTATGGCTACACCTTC
.	.	TRBV28	TRBJ1-1	CASQTWVTEAFF	TGTGCCAGCCAGACTTGGGTCACTGAAGCTTTCTTT
.	.	TRBV11-3	TRBJ2-1	CASSLSGWQQFF	TGTGCCAGCAGCTTAAGCGGCTGGCAGCAGTTCTTC
TRBD2	.	TRBV20-1	TRBJ2-3	CSARAPSGLAGYF	TGCAGTGCTAGAGCCCCCTCGGGACTAGCGGGGTATTTT
.	.	TRBV12-3/TRBV12-4	TRBJ1-5	CASSLRGRVQPQHF	TGTGCCAGCAGCCTCCGGGGGCGCGTTCAGCCCCAGCATTTT
.	.	TRBV9	TRBJ2-1	CASSERGGGGPSYNEQFF	TGTGCCAGCAGCGAGCGGGGAGGCGGGGGCCCATCCTACAATGAGCAGTTCTTC
TRBD2	.	TRBV20-1	TRBJ2-1	CSATGTSGSFSEQFF	TGCAGTGCTACCGGGACTAGCGGGAGTTTCAGTGAGCAGTTCTTC